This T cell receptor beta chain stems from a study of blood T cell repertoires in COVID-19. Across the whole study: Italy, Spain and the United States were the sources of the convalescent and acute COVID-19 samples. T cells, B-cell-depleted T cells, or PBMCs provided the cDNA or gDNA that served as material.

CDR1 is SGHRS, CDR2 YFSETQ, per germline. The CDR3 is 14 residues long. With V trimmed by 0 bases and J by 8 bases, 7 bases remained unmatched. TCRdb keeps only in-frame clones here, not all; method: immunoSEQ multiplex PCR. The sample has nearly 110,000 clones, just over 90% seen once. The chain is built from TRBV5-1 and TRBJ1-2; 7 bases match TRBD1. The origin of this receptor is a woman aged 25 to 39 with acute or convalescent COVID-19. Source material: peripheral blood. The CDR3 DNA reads TGCGCCAGCAGCTTGGATCCCAGGGGGACAGGCTACACCTTC. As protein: CASSLDPRGTGYTF.